This TCR beta chain came from a study of blood T cell repertoires in COVID-19. Study summary: Sites in the United States, Italy and Spain provided acute and convalescent COVID-19 samples.

Profiled with immunoSEQ multiplex PCR; TCRdb holds only in-frame clones, not every one. The sample holds some 180,000 clones, approximately 91% seen once. Unmatched junction bases numbered 6, after V lost 5 bases and J lost 2 bases. Germline CDR1 is LNHDA and CDR2 is SQIVND (reference sequence). This CDR3 comprises 15 residues. The chain employs TRBV19 and TRBJ1-2, with TRBD1 identical over 9 bases. This receptor was identified in a man in his forties or fifties with COVID-19, enrolled during active disease. The sequencing input was peripheral blood. CDR3 region: CASSSTGQGNYGYTF. CDR3 nucleotide sequence: TGTGCCAGTAGTTCGACGGGACAGGGCAACTATGGCTACACCTTC. Drawing the rest from reference TRBV19 and TRBJ1-2, the complete variable domain is DGGITQSPKYLFRKEGQNVTLSCEQNLNHDAMYWYRQDPGQGLRLIYYSQIVNDFQKGDIAEGYSVSREKKESFPLTVTSAQKNPTAFYLCASSSTGQGNYGYTFGSGTRLTVV.